The 16 T cell receptor beta chains below come from one sample, sequenced in a study of graft-versus-host responses after intestinal transplantation (dated by TCRdb to the early 2020s). Sample time point, as interpreted from the label and publication: cells obtained before transplantation from donor or recipient. Which antigens these TCRs recognize remains unknown. The receptor library was made with the immunoSEQ multiplex PCR assay. TCRdb took over this immuneACCESS table, retaining in-frame rearrangements with V and J assigned. Such tables are incomplete; in checked studies, under half of the missing clones stem from an unresolved V gene, and the remainder is unexplained. In all, the sample holds some 96,000 clones, and approximately 84% of those were seen once. Around 0.86% of the sample lies in the top ten. The source was unstimulated CD4+ T cells sorted from spleen or lymph node cells, collected before transplant. These TCRs come from a human donor who was the organ donor for an intestinal transplant.

This clone has a handful of counts. The DNA of the CDR3 is TGTGCCAGCAGGCTGCAGGGGACTGGAAACACCATATATTTT. This sequence encodes CASRLQGTGNTIYF. The rearrangement uses TRBV28 and TRBJ1-3, with a tentative D call TRBD1 (6 bases). Looked up from germline, CDR1 is MDHEN and CDR2 is SYDVKM. The CDR3 is made up of 14 amino acids. The germline V and J ends were trimmed by 6 bases and 2 bases, with 11 bases remaining between them.

The gene calls are TRBV30 and TRBJ2-3; 7 bases agree with TRBD2. The CDR3 consists of 13 residues. V lost 4 bases to trimming and J lost 0 bases; unmatched junction nucleotides: 1. Germline V gene lookup returns CDR1 GTSNPN and CDR2 SVGIG (reference sequence). As DNA, the CDR3 is TGTGCCTGGACTAGCGGAAGCACAGATACGCAGTATTTT. This codes for CAWTSGSTDTQYF. Full variable domain (rest looked up from reference TRBV30 and TRBJ2-3): SQTIHQWPATLVQPVGSPLSLECTVEGTSNPNLYWYRQAAGRGLQLLFYSVGIGQISSEVPQNLSASRPQDRQFILSSKKLLLSDSGFYLCAWTSGSTDTQYFGPGTRLTVL.

The rearrangement uses TRBV11-2 and TRBJ2-4; 7 nucleotides align to TRBD1. Germline V gives CDR1 SGHAT, CDR2 FQNNGV. V shed 5 bases, J shed 0 bases, and the junction held 10 bases outside the gene matches. The CDR3 has 17 amino acids. The chain's CDR3 is CASSPTDRLIAKNIQYF. In DNA form, the CDR3 reads TGTGCCAGCAGCCCGACGGACAGGTTGATAGCCAAAAACATTCAGTACTTC. The full variable domain, with the rest looked up from reference TRBV11-2 and TRBJ2-4, is EAGVAQSPRYKIIEKRQSVAFWCNPISGHATLYWYQQILGQGPKLLIQFQNNGVVDDSQLPKDRFSAERLKGVDSTLKIQPAKLEDSAVYLCASSPTDRLIAKNIQYFGAGTRLSVL.

The chain links TRBV30 to TRBJ1-2; no definite D call. The CDR3 contains 12 residues. V lost 6 bases to trimming and J lost 4 bases, with 12 bases between them. Germline assignment: CDR1 GTSNPN and CDR2 SVGIG (reference sequence). CDR3 sequence reads: CACVEFSYGYTF. The CDR3 DNA follows: TGTGCCTGTGTGGAGTTCTCCTATGGCTACACCTTC.

This clone was recorded only once. V is TRBV5-6 and J is TRBJ2-7; unclear D gene. Trimming removed 3 bases from V and 2 bases from J, with 9 bases in between. This CDR3 comprises 13 residues. CDR1 SGHDT and CDR2 YYEEEE come from the germline V gene. The CDR3 region is CASSWQSAYEQYF. The DNA for the CDR3 is TGTGCCAGCAGCTGGCAGTCTGCCTACGAGCAGTACTTC.

V usage is TRBV5-6 and J usage is TRBJ1-1; TRBD1 aligns across 7 bases. Germline CDR1 SGHDT, CDR2 YYEEEE. J gave up 0 bases and V 4 bases, and 3 bases lay outside the gene matches. This CDR3 is built from 14 residues. The CDR3 DNA is TGTGCCAGCAGCCCTGGGACAGTGAACACTGAAGCTTTCTTT. It codes for CASSPGTVNTEAFF. Variable domain in full (rest from reference TRBV5-6 and TRBJ1-1): DAGVTQSPTHLIKTRGQQVTLRCSPKSGHDTVSWYQQALGQGPQFIFQYYEEEERQRGNFPDRFSGHQFPNYSSELNVNALLLGDSALYLCASSPGTVNTEAFFGQGTRLTVV.

This sequence joins TRBV30 and TRBJ1-1; D call uncertain. The CDR3 covers 8 residues. Germline V lookup: CDR1 GTSNPN, CDR2 SVGIG (reference sequence). V was trimmed by 1 base and J by 11 bases, leaving 2 bases between them. CDR3 protein: CAWSAAFF. In DNA, the CDR3 is TGTGCCTGGAGTGCCGCTTTCTTT.

The rearrangement uses TRBV7-9 and TRBJ2-7; 7 positions agree with TRBD2. Germline values: CDR1 SEHNR, CDR2 FQNEAQ (reference sequence). The CDR3 sequence is 17 residues long. With V trimmed by 1 base and J by 3 bases, 12 bases remained unmatched. This CDR3 reads CASSLVPTWGGNYEQYF. Here the CDR3 DNA reads TGTGCCAGCAGCTTAGTGCCCACCTGGGGGGGGAACTACGAGCAGTACTTC. The full variable domain, its missing parts supplied by reference TRBV7-9 and TRBJ2-7, is DTGVSQNPRHKITKRGQNVTFRCDPISEHNRLYWYRQTLGQGPEFLTYFQNEAQLEKSRLLSDRFSAERPKGSFSTLEIQRTEQGDSAMYLCASSLVPTWGGNYEQYFGPGTRLTVT.

This chain connects TRBV19 to TRBJ1-1, with D perhaps TRBD1 (6 bases). This CDR3 comprises 12 residues. Germline lookup yields CDR1 LNHDA and CDR2 SQIVND (reference sequence). V was clipped by 11 bases and J by 6 bases, with 16 bases between them. CDR3 sequence: CASTRGASEAFF. As DNA, the CDR3 is TGTGCCTCAACCCGGGGGGCGTCTGAAGCTTTCTTT.

This chain connects TRBV28 to TRBJ1-3; D is unclear. V was trimmed by 5 bases and J by 3 bases, leaving 8 bases between them. The CDR3 length is 13 residues. Per germline, CDR1 MDHEN and CDR2 SYDVKM. The CDR3 bases are TGTGCCAGCAGTGTGCCTGGTGGAAACACCATATATTTT. Protein product: CASSVPGGNTIYF.

This clone was recorded only once. CDR3 protein: CASSLAGGTDTQYF. For the CDR3, the DNA is TGTGCCAGCAGCTTAGCGGGGGGCACAGATACGCAGTATTTT. This chain connects TRBV11-3 to TRBJ2-3, with D perhaps matching TRBD2 (6 bases). Trimming pared 1 base from V and 1 base from J, leaving 6 bases between. Germline CDR1 is SGHNT and CDR2 is YENEEA. CDR3 length equals 14 residues.

This chain links TRBV27 with TRBJ1-1, with 12 bases aligning to TRBD1. CDR3 length: 14 residues. Germline V gene data show CDR1 as MNHEY and CDR2 as SMNVEV (reference sequence). The junction had 7 bases not matched to a gene; V was cut back by 3 bases and J by 11 bases. The CDR3 sequence: CASSFLGQGASAFF. DNA of the CDR3: TGTGCCAGCAGTTTTTTGGGACAGGGGGCGTCGGCTTTCTTT.

This clone was observed once. The gene calls are TRBV5-4 and TRBJ2-7, with TRBD2 matching over 8 bases. CDR3 size: 14 residues. The V gene end was trimmed by 0 bases and the J gene end by 2 bases; junction bases not matched to a gene: 1. The germline V gene has CDR1 SGHNT and CDR2 YYREEE (reference sequence). CDR3 region: CASSLAGGPYEQYF. The CDR3 DNA reads TGTGCCAGCAGCTTGGCGGGGGGGCCCTACGAGCAGTACTTC.

The rearrangement links TRBV5-1 to TRBJ1-1; D unclear. V was pared by 6 bases and J by 0 bases, with 12 bases between. The CDR3 is 14 residues long. Germline CDR1 and CDR2: SGHRS and YFSETQ. In DNA form, the CDR3 reads TGCGCCAGCACGCCAGTAGGGATGAACACTGAAGCTTTCTTT. It is translated as CASTPVGMNTEAFF.

The chain has TRBV7-9 and TRBJ1-4, with 9 bases fitting TRBD1. After removal of 2 bases from V and 8 bases from J, the junction contained 6 bases not matched to a gene. The V gene's germline CDR1 is SEHNR and CDR2 FQNEAQ (reference sequence). This CDR3 is built from 15 residues. Here the CDR3 DNA reads TGTGCCAGCAGCTTACCCGGGGACAGGGAGGAAAAACTGTTTTTT. This translates into CASSLPGDREEKLFF.

The chain joins TRBV19 to TRBJ1-1; 8 bases align to TRBD1. The J segment lost 1 base and the V segment lost 7 bases, leaving 11 bases of the junction unmatched. The germline V gene has CDR1 LNHDA and CDR2 SQIVND (reference sequence). The CDR3 runs 16 residues. CDR3 loop: CASNYRYRGENTEAFF. Written as DNA, the CDR3 is TGTGCCAGTAACTACCGATACAGGGGGGAGAACACTGAAGCTTTCTTT.